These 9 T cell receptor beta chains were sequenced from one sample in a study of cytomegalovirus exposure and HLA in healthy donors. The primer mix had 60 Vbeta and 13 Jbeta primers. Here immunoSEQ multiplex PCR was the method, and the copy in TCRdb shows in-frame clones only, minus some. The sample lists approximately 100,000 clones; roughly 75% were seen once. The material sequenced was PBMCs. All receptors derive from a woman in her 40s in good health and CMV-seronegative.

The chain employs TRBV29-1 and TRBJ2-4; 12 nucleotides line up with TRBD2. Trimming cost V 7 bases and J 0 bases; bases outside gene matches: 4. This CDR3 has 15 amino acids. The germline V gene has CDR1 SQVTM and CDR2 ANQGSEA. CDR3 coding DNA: TGCAGCGAGAGGACTAGCGGGAAAGCCAAAAACATTCAGTACTTC. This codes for CSERTSGKAKNIQYF.

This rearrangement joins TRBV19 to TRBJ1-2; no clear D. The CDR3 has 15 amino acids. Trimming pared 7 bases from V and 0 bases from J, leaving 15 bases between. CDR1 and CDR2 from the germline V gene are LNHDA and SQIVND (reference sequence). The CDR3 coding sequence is TGTGCCAGTATCCCTGCGACGGGGACTAACTATGGCTACACCTTC. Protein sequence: CASIPATGTNYGYTF.

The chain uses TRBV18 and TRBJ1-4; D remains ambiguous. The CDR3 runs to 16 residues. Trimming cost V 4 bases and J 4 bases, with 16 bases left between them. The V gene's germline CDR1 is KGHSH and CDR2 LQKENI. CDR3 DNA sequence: TGTGCCAGCTCACACCGGGGAGGAGGCCTTAATGAAAAACTGTTTTTT. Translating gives CASSHRGGGLNEKLFF.

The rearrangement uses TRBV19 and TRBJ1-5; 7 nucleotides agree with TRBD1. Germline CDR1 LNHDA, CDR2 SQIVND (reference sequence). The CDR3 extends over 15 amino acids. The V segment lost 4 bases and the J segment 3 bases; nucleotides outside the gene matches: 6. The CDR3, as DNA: TGTGCCAGTAGTAACCCGGGACAGATCAATCAGCCCCAGCATTTT. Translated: CASSNPGQINQPQHF.

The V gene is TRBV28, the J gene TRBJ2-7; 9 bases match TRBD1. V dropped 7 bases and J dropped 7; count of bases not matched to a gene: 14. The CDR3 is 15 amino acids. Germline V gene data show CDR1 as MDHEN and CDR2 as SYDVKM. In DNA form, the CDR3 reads TGTGCCAGCACTGTCGCGGGTACAGGGGGCCGGGAGCAGTACTTC. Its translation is CASTVAGTGGREQYF. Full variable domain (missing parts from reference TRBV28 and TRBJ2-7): DVKVTQSSRYLVKRTGEKVFLECVQDMDHENMFWYRQDPGLGLRLIYFSYDVKMKEKGDIPEGYSVSREKKERFSLILESASTNQTSMYLCASTVAGTGGREQYFGPGTRLTVT.

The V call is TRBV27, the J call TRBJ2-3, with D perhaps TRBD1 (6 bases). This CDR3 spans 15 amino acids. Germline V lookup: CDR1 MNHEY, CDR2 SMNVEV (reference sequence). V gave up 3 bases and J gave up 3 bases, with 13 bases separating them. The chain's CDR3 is CASSFSRGSTDTQYF. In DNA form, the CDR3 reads TGTGCCAGCAGTTTTTCGAGGGGGTCGACAGATACGCAGTATTTT.

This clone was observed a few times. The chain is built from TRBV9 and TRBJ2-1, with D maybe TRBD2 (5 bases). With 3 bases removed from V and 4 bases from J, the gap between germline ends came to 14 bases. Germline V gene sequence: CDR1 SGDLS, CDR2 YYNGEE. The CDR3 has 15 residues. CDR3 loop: CASSGSAGAYNEQFF. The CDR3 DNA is TGTGCCAGCAGCGGGTCTGCGGGCGCTTACAATGAGCAGTTCTTC.

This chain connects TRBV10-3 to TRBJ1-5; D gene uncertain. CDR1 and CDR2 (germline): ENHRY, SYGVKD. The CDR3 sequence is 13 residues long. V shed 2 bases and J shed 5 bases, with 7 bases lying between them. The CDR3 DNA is TGTGCCATCAGTGAGCTTTCAGATCAGCCCCAGCATTTT. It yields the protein CAISELSDQPQHF.

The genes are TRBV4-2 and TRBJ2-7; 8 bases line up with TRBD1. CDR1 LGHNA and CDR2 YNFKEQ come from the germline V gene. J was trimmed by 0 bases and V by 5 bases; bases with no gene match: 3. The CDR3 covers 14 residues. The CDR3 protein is CASSSQGGSYEQYF. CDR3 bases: TGTGCCAGCAGCTCACAGGGGGGCTCCTACGAGCAGTACTTC.